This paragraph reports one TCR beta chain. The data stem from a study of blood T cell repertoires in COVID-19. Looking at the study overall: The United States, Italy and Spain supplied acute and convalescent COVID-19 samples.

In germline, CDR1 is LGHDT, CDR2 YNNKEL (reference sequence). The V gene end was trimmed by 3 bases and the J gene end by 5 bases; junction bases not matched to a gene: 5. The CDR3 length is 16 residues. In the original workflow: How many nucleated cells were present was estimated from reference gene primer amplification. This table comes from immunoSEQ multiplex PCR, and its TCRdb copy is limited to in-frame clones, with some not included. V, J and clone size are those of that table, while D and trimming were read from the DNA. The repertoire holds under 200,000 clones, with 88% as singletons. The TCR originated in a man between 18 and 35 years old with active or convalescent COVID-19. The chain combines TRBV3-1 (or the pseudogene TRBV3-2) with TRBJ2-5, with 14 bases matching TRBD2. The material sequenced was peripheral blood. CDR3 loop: CASSHGLAGGRETQYF. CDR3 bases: TGTGCCAGCAGCCACGGACTAGCGGGGGGACGGGAGACCCAGTACTTC.